Below are 4 T cell receptor beta chains sequenced from a single sample in a study of T-cell reconstitution after alpha-beta-depleted transplantation in children. Unique molecular identifiers were built into the TCRbeta library. TCRdb passed the PCR reads through MiXCR, listing each CDR3 protein once. The sample has some 200,000 distinct CDR3 sequences, 7.5% to 10% seen once. The material sequenced was PBMCs from the stem cell graft donor, taken from the stem cell graft. These receptors originate from a human donor who donated a stem cell graft to a child with SCID.

This clonotype was found many times. The chain carries TRBV20-1 and TRBJ1-1; D unresolved. This CDR3 has 14 amino acids. Germline V gives CDR1 DFQATT, CDR2 SNEGSKA (reference sequence). Trimming stripped 2 bases from V and 1 base from J, with 11 bases between. The CDR3 spells CSARTYTSNTEAFF. The CDR3 nucleotides are TGCAGTGCTAGAACATACACATCGAACACTGAAGCTTTCTTT.

This clonotype was recorded many times. The chain carries TRBV29-1 and TRBJ2-7; 8 bases align to TRBD1. The CDR3 has 12 amino acids. V trimming: 6 bases; J trimming: 3 bases; junction bases outside the gene matches: 4. Germline V gene lookup returns CDR1 SQVTM and CDR2 ANQGSEA. The CDR3 nucleotides read TGCAGCGTGCAGGGGGCCGGCTACGAGCAGTACTTC. Protein: CSVQGAGYEQYF.

This clonotype was observed at least ten times. V is TRBV7-2 and J is TRBJ1-1, with D hard to call. Germline CDR1 reads SGHTA; CDR2 reads FQGNSA. The CDR3 is 13 amino acids. The V and J ends lost 1 base and 4 bases respectively, with 7 bases between them. In nucleotides, the CDR3 is TGTGCCAGCAGCTTAGGCCTCCTCACTGAAGCTTTCTTT. The encoded protein is CASSLGLLTEAFF.

The J gene is TRBJ2-3, the V gene TRBV5-4, with D uncertain. This CDR3 comprises 16 residues. Germline-derived CDR1 and CDR2 are SGHNT and YYREEE (reference sequence). The V end was cut by 4 bases, the J end by 2 bases, with 17 bases between. The CDR3 region is CASSMGQTRTTDTQYF. Here the CDR3 DNA reads TGTGCCAGCAGCATGGGCCAAACGCGAACCACAGATACGCAGTATTTT.